These T cell receptor beta chains were read from a single sample in a study of siplizumab effects on memory and regulatory T cells. Method: immunoSEQ multiplex PCR; TCRdb's copy keeps in-frame clones and lacks some. The sample shows roughly 100,000 clones, 80% to 95% of them seen only once. Material: CD4+ T cells sorted from blood. The receptor set was obtained from a human donor in good health. CDR3s include the opening cysteine and the closing phenylalanine or tryptophan. A D gene is named only where the DNA matches it firmly. Rows may omit the clone size; those that give it use once, few, many or a size class.

j_gene: TRBJ1-1
len: 16
abundance: -
v_gene: TRBV10-2
d_gene: -
CDR3aa: CASRDVPGAGDTEAFF
CDR3nt: TGCGCCAGCAGGGATGTCCCGGGGGCCGGGGACACTGAAGCTTTCTTT

j_gene: TRBJ2-1
len: 11
abundance: -
v_gene: TRBV5-1
d_gene: -
CDR3aa: CASRIGGEQFF
CDR3nt: TGCGCCAGCAGGATAGGGGGTGAGCAGTTCTTC

j_gene: TRBJ1-4
len: 12
abundance: -
v_gene: TRBV7-9
d_gene: -
CDR3aa: CASSLTDEKLFF
CDR3nt: TGTGCCAGCAGCTTAACGGACGAAAAACTGTTTTTT

j_gene: TRBJ2-1
len: 17
abundance: once
v_gene: TRBV5-1
d_gene: TRBD2
CDR3aa: CASSFNGGGSSYNEQFF
CDR3nt: TGCGCCAGCAGCTTCAACGGCGGGGGTTCCTCCTACAATGAGCAGTTCTTC

j_gene: TRBJ2-1
len: 14
abundance: once
v_gene: TRBV28
d_gene: -
CDR3aa: CASSRRVGRNEQFF
CDR3nt: TGTGCCAGCAGTCGGCGGGTAGGTCGGAATGAGCAGTTCTTC

j_gene: TRBJ2-7
len: 14
abundance: -
v_gene: TRBV30
d_gene: -
CDR3aa: CAWRWRGRSYEQYF
CDR3nt: TGTGCCTGGAGGTGGCGGGGACGCTCCTACGAGCAGTACTTC

j_gene: TRBJ1-4
len: 14
abundance: -
v_gene: TRBV6-1
d_gene: -
CDR3aa: CASSEGWGNEKLFF
CDR3nt: TGTGCCAGCAGTGAGGGTTGGGGAAATGAAAAACTGTTTTTT

j_gene: TRBJ2-3
len: 17
abundance: once
v_gene: TRBV19
d_gene: TRBD2
CDR3aa: CASSIGVAGEGTDTQYF
CDR3nt: TGTGCCAGTAGTATTGGGGTTGCGGGAGAAGGCACAGATACGCAGTATTTT

j_gene: TRBJ2-7
len: 13
abundance: -
v_gene: TRBV5-1
d_gene: -
CDR3aa: CASSPVDPYEQYF
CDR3nt: TGCGCCAGCAGCCCAGTTGATCCCTACGAGCAGTACTTC

j_gene: TRBJ2-2
len: 14
abundance: -
v_gene: TRBV9
d_gene: -
CDR3aa: CASSVSGNTGELFF
CDR3nt: TGTGCCAGCAGCGTATCAGGGAACACCGGGGAGCTGTTTTTT

j_gene: TRBJ2-3
len: 14
abundance: -
v_gene: TRBV2
d_gene: TRBD2
CDR3aa: CATASGKSTDTQYF
CDR3nt: TGTGCCACAGCTAGCGGGAAAAGCACAGATACGCAGTATTTT

j_gene: TRBJ2-7
len: 15
abundance: -
v_gene: TRBV7-2
d_gene: -
CDR3aa: CASSPTGPWGYEQYF
CDR3nt: TGTGCCAGCAGCCCAACAGGGCCCTGGGGCTACGAGCAGTACTTC

j_gene: TRBJ2-5
len: 15
abundance: -
v_gene: TRBV5-1
d_gene: -
CDR3aa: CASSPQLDSEETQYF
CDR3nt: TGCGCCAGCAGCCCGCAATTAGACAGTGAAGAGACCCAGTACTTC

j_gene: TRBJ1-1
len: 13
abundance: -
v_gene: TRBV2
d_gene: -
CDR3aa: CASSEDRVTGAFF
CDR3nt: TGTGCCAGCAGTGAAGATCGCGTTACAGGAGCTTTCTTT

j_gene: TRBJ2-5
len: 14
abundance: -
v_gene: TRBV7-2
d_gene: -
CDR3aa: CASSLSRGEETQYF
CDR3nt: TGTGCCAGCAGCTTAAGCCGGGGCGAGGAGACCCAGTACTTC

j_gene: TRBJ2-2
len: 18
abundance: once
v_gene: TRBV11-2
d_gene: TRBD2
CDR3aa: CASSPRLITSASTGELFF
CDR3nt: TGTGCCAGCAGCCCTAGACTCATAACTAGCGCGTCAACCGGGGAGCTGTTTTTT

j_gene: TRBJ2-7
len: 13
abundance: -
v_gene: TRBV5-6
d_gene: -
CDR3aa: CASSLERTYEQYF
CDR3nt: TGTGCCAGCAGCTTGGAGAGAACCTACGAGCAGTACTTC

j_gene: TRBJ2-3
len: 16
abundance: -
v_gene: TRBV6-4
d_gene: TRBD2
CDR3aa: CASPRWREESTDTQYF
CDR3nt: TGTGCCAGCCCCCGTTGGCGGGAGGAAAGCACAGATACGCAGTATTTT

j_gene: TRBJ2-3
len: 17
abundance: -
v_gene: TRBV5-1
d_gene: TRBD2
CDR3aa: CASSLGLAGGPTDTQYF
CDR3nt: TGCGCCAGCAGCTTGGGACTAGCGGGAGGGCCCACAGATACGCAGTATTTT

j_gene: TRBJ2-1
len: 15
abundance: -
v_gene: TRBV7-3
d_gene: TRBD1
CDR3aa: CASSLSGGTYNEQFF
CDR3nt: TGTGCCAGCAGCTTATCAGGGGGTACCTACAATGAGCAGTTCTTC

j_gene: TRBJ2-1
len: 16
abundance: -
v_gene: TRBV6-1
d_gene: -
CDR3aa: CASSGTGTPFYNEQFF
CDR3nt: TGTGCCAGCAGTGGAACCGGGACTCCCTTCTACAATGAGCAGTTCTTC

j_gene: TRBJ1-6
len: 14
abundance: -
v_gene: TRBV30
d_gene: -
CDR3aa: CAWSVRTSDSPLHF
CDR3nt: TGTGCCTGGAGTGTACGTACTTCGGATTCACCCCTCCACTTT

j_gene: TRBJ1-2
len: 11
abundance: -
v_gene: TRBV7-2
d_gene: -
CDR3aa: CASSGAYGYTF
CDR3nt: TGTGCCAGCAGCGGCGCCTATGGCTACACCTTC

j_gene: TRBJ1-1
len: 15
abundance: -
v_gene: TRBV27
d_gene: TRBD1
CDR3aa: CASRAQGAMNTEAFF
CDR3nt: TGTGCCAGCCGGGCACAGGGGGCAATGAACACTGAAGCTTTCTTT

j_gene: TRBJ1-1
len: 12
abundance: -
v_gene: TRBV7-8
d_gene: -
CDR3aa: CASSPSNTEAFF
CDR3nt: TGTGCCAGCAGCCCGAGTAACACTGAAGCTTTCTTT

j_gene: TRBJ2-1
len: 13
abundance: -
v_gene: TRBV11-3
d_gene: -
CDR3aa: CASSLGTFYEQFF
CDR3nt: TGTGCCAGCAGCTTAGGGACTTTCTATGAGCAGTTCTTC

j_gene: TRBJ2-7
len: 14
abundance: -
v_gene: TRBV28
d_gene: -
CDR3aa: CASMEGGQGHEQYF
CDR3nt: TGTGCCAGCATGGAGGGGGGGCAGGGACACGAGCAGTACTTC

j_gene: TRBJ2-1
len: 16
abundance: -
v_gene: TRBV6-4
d_gene: -
CDR3aa: CASSDDRGRIGYEQFF
CDR3nt: TGTGCCAGCAGTGACGATCGGGGGCGCATTGGCTATGAGCAGTTCTTC

j_gene: TRBJ2-3
len: 17
abundance: -
v_gene: TRBV21-1
d_gene: -
CDR3aa: CASSKAPQGFSTDTQYF
CDR3nt: TGTGCCAGCAGCAAAGCGCCTCAGGGTTTTAGTACAGATACGCAGTATTTT

j_gene: TRBJ2-7
len: 16
abundance: -
v_gene: TRBV6-5
d_gene: -
CDR3aa: CASSYSMAAANYEQYF
CDR3nt: TGTGCCAGCAGTTACTCGATGGCAGCGGCCAACTACGAGCAGTACTTC

j_gene: TRBJ2-7
len: 16
abundance: once
v_gene: TRBV18
d_gene: -
CDR3aa: CASSPPGWGVVYEQYF
CDR3nt: TGTGCCAGCTCACCACCAGGGTGGGGGGTCGTCTACGAGCAGTACTTC

j_gene: TRBJ1-4
len: 13
abundance: -
v_gene: TRBV18
d_gene: -
CDR3aa: CASSPGRKEKLFF
CDR3nt: TGTGCCAGCTCACCAGGACGGAAAGAAAAACTGTTTTTT

j_gene: TRBJ2-2
len: 14
abundance: -
v_gene: TRBV10-3
d_gene: -
CDR3aa: CAISESELTGELFF
CDR3nt: TGTGCCATCAGTGAGTCAGAGCTGACCGGGGAGCTGTTTTTT

j_gene: TRBJ2-7
len: 17
abundance: once
v_gene: TRBV10-3
d_gene: TRBD2
CDR3aa: CAISEGGGRAKSYEQYF
CDR3nt: TGTGCCATCAGTGAGGGCGGCGGGAGGGCCAAGTCCTACGAGCAGTACTTC

j_gene: TRBJ2-3
len: 13
abundance: -
v_gene: TRBV30
d_gene: -
CDR3aa: CACETANTDTQYF
CDR3nt: TGTGCCTGTGAGACTGCTAACACAGATACGCAGTATTTT

j_gene: TRBJ1-3
len: 18
abundance: -
v_gene: TRBV18
d_gene: TRBD1
CDR3aa: CASSPPNRGDSTGNTIYF
CDR3nt: TGTGCCAGCTCACCGCCAAACAGGGGAGACAGCACTGGAAACACCATATATTTT

j_gene: TRBJ1-2
len: 16
abundance: -
v_gene: TRBV18
d_gene: TRBD1
CDR3aa: CASSPLGQGTNYGYTF
CDR3nt: TGTGCCAGCTCACCCTTGGGACAGGGGACTAACTATGGCTACACCTTC

j_gene: TRBJ2-5
len: 15
abundance: -
v_gene: TRBV7-9
d_gene: -
CDR3aa: CASSLSLSVQETQYF
CDR3nt: TGTGCCAGCAGCTTATCCCTCAGCGTTCAAGAGACCCAGTACTTC

j_gene: TRBJ1-2
len: 16
abundance: -
v_gene: TRBV7-9
d_gene: -
CDR3aa: CASSPIQGRANYGYTF
CDR3nt: TGTGCCAGCAGCCCAATCCAGGGTCGGGCTAACTATGGCTACACCTTC

j_gene: TRBJ1-2
len: 14
abundance: -
v_gene: TRBV30
d_gene: TRBD1
CDR3aa: CAWSPDRGQYGYTF
CDR3nt: TGTGCCTGGAGTCCGGACAGGGGGCAGTATGGCTACACCTTC

j_gene: TRBJ2-7
len: 15
abundance: -
v_gene: TRBV11-2
d_gene: TRBD2
CDR3aa: CASSPGTSGIGEQYF
CDR3nt: TGTGCCAGCAGCCCCGGGACTAGCGGGATAGGGGAGCAGTACTTC

j_gene: TRBJ2-3
len: 15
abundance: -
v_gene: TRBV5-1
d_gene: -
CDR3aa: CASRAAGRSTDTQYF
CDR3nt: TGCGCCAGCAGGGCGGCGGGCCGAAGCACAGATACGCAGTATTTT

j_gene: TRBJ2-7
len: 14
abundance: -
v_gene: TRBV2
d_gene: -
CDR3aa: CASSRSGLFREQYF
CDR3nt: TGTGCCAGCAGTAGAAGCGGGTTATTTCGCGAGCAGTACTTC

j_gene: TRBJ2-7
len: 13
abundance: once
v_gene: TRBV5-1
d_gene: -
CDR3aa: CASSPVDPYEQYF
CDR3nt: TGCGCCAGCAGCCCAGTTGATCCCTACGAGCAGTACTTC

j_gene: TRBJ1-5
len: 14
abundance: -
v_gene: TRBV5-8
d_gene: -
CDR3aa: CASSLWQANQPQHF
CDR3nt: TGTGCCAGCAGCTTGTGGCAGGCCAATCAGCCCCAGCATTTT

j_gene: TRBJ1-2
len: 13
abundance: -
v_gene: TRBV11-1
d_gene: TRBD1
CDR3aa: CASSHRQGDGYTF
CDR3nt: TGTGCCAGCAGCCATCGACAGGGAGATGGCTACACCTTC

j_gene: TRBJ1-1
len: 17
abundance: -
v_gene: TRBV7-2
d_gene: -
CDR3aa: CASSLVRAIMVNTEAFF
CDR3nt: TGTGCCAGCAGCTTAGTGAGGGCCATAATGGTGAACACTGAAGCTTTCTTT

j_gene: TRBJ1-6
len: 15
abundance: -
v_gene: TRBV30
d_gene: TRBD1
CDR3aa: CAWSVRPRGLSPLHF
CDR3nt: TGTGCCTGGAGTGTACGGCCCAGGGGGCTTTCACCCCTCCACTTT

j_gene: TRBJ2-5
len: 14
abundance: -
v_gene: TRBV6-5
d_gene: -
CDR3aa: CASRRSQGRETQYF
CDR3nt: TGTGCCAGCAGGAGGTCGCAGGGACGAGAGACCCAGTACTTC

j_gene: TRBJ1-2
len: 14
abundance: -
v_gene: TRBV28
d_gene: -
CDR3aa: CASSLTQTLYGYTF
CDR3nt: TGTGCCAGCAGTTTAACACAGACACTCTATGGCTACACCTTC

j_gene: TRBJ1-1
len: 14
abundance: -
v_gene: TRBV18
d_gene: -
CDR3aa: CASSPAGRNTEAFF
CDR3nt: TGTGCCAGCTCCCCCGCGGGCAGAAACACTGAAGCTTTCTTT

j_gene: TRBJ1-1
len: 13
abundance: -
v_gene: TRBV9
d_gene: -
CDR3aa: CASSIKGGTEAFF
CDR3nt: TGTGCCAGCAGCATTAAAGGGGGGACTGAAGCTTTCTTT

j_gene: TRBJ2-7
len: 14
abundance: -
v_gene: TRBV28
d_gene: -
CDR3aa: CASSLAGPTYEQYF
CDR3nt: TGTGCCAGCAGTCTCGCGGGTCCGACCTACGAGCAGTACTTC

j_gene: TRBJ1-3
len: 13
abundance: -
v_gene: TRBV27
d_gene: -
CDR3aa: CASSSGAGNTIYF
CDR3nt: TGTGCCAGCAGTTCAGGGGCTGGAAACACCATATATTTT

j_gene: TRBJ2-5
len: 15
abundance: once
v_gene: TRBV4-1
d_gene: TRBD2
CDR3aa: CASSHLGAGQETQYF
CDR3nt: TGCGCCAGCAGCCACCTTGGAGCGGGGCAAGAGACCCAGTACTTC

j_gene: TRBJ2-7
len: 12
abundance: -
v_gene: TRBV2
d_gene: -
CDR3aa: CASSGGGYEQYF
CDR3nt: TGTGCCAGCAGTGGTGGGGGCTACGAGCAGTACTTC

j_gene: TRBJ2-1
len: 15
abundance: -
v_gene: TRBV19
d_gene: TRBD1
CDR3aa: CASSNPGTGIHEQFF
CDR3nt: TGTGCCAGTAGTAATCCCGGGACAGGGATTCATGAGCAGTTCTTC

j_gene: TRBJ1-1
len: 14
abundance: -
v_gene: TRBV28
d_gene: -
CDR3aa: CASSLLVGDTEAFF
CDR3nt: TGTGCCAGCAGTTTATTGGTGGGGGACACTGAAGCTTTCTTT

j_gene: TRBJ2-1
len: 14
abundance: -
v_gene: TRBV7-2
d_gene: -
CDR3aa: CASASTRSYNEQFF
CDR3nt: TGTGCCAGCGCTTCGACCAGGTCCTACAATGAGCAGTTCTTC